This TCR beta chain derives from a study of regulatory T cells in long-lasting Graves disease. Study in general: Over 5 years on antithyroid drugs plus positive TSH receptor antibodies marked Graves' disease as persistent. Notes on the study in general: Favored gene segments in persistent disease were TRBV28, TRBJ1-2 and TRBJ2-5.

Investigators prepared the TCR beta libraries by applying iRepertoire HTBI primers and Arm-PCR of CDR3 regions. TCRdb used MiXCR to reprocess the multiplex PCR reads, holding one entry per CDR3 protein. The top ten clones hold roughly 13% of a sample with a few hundred thousand distinct CDR3 sequences, over 20% of them seen once. This clonotype was counted ten times or more. What it binds is not known. The CDR3 length is 16 residues. Germline-derived CDR1 and CDR2 are MDHEN and SYDVKM. Trimming at V came to 4 bases and at J to 9 bases, leaving 14 bases not matched to a gene. Noted time point: persistent/refractory GD, antithyroid drugs over 5 years with positive TRAb. The TCR library was made from RNA that had been extracted from PBMCs in TRIzol.

This chain connects TRBV28 to TRBJ2-7; the match to TRBD2 covers 11 bases. This clonotype originated in a female donor with Graves disease. The source was peripheral blood mononuclear cells (PBMCs), collected when the disease was refractory, from a patient treated with antithyroid drugs. The CDR3 DNA reads as TGTGCCAGCAGTTCCGGGACTAGCGGTCTGAGAACTGTGCAGTACTTC. This encodes CASSSGTSGLRTVQYF.